The sequence of this T cell receptor beta chain was determined in a study of T-cell memory formation after mild COVID-19. Findings and caveats of the study: That cross-reactive memory joined was suggested by some responding clones appearing in pre-infection memory. Day 15 to 85 contractors were CD4/CD8 balanced; later expanders leaned CD4+.

V gave up 2 bases and J gave up 5 bases; unmatched junction bases: 7. In germline, CDR1 is LGHDT, CDR2 YNNKEL (reference sequence). This CDR3 is built from 15 residues. A single record per CDR3 protein comes from TCRdb applying MiXCR to the 5' RACE reads. The table includes 300,000 to 400,000 distinct CDR3 sequences, about an eighth detected once. Of note for this clonotype: Its cognate antigen is unknown.

This receptor was taken from a man between 18 and 35 years old who had mild COVID-19 (a few samples of this study predate the infection). Cell type and time point are not known. The sequenced material came from PBMCs or a T cell subset sorted from them (not recorded which). The chain uses TRBV3-1 and TRBJ1-2, with 8 bases fitting TRBD1. CDR3 sequence: CASSQLTGQAYGYTF. The CDR3 bases are TGTGCCAGCAGCCAACTCACGGGACAGGCTTATGGCTACACCTTC.